Listed here are 5 T cell receptor beta chains from one sample, sequenced in a study of cytomegalovirus exposure and HLA in healthy donors. PCR amplification relied on 60 Vbeta primers (plus 13 Jbeta primers). Data came from immunoSEQ multiplex PCR; TCRdb stores just in-frame clones and leaves some out. This sample carries some 150,000 clones, around 69% of them seen once, and the ten largest clones take under 1.5%. The specimen sequenced was PBMCs. Every receptor here comes from a man aged 55 to 69 in good health and CMV-seronegative.

V gene TRBV7-8 combines with J gene TRBJ2-7, with D possibly being TRBD2 (6 bases). V gave up 3 bases and J gave up 4 bases, with 16 bases separating them. The CDR3 extends over 15 amino acids. Per germline, CDR1 SGHVS and CDR2 FQNEAQ. This CDR3 reads CASSFGPREIYEQYF. As DNA, the CDR3 is TGTGCCAGCAGCTTCGGGCCCCGGGAGATATACGAGCAGTACTTC.

The chain has TRBV9 and TRBJ2-7; TRBD2 agrees at 8 bases. The V gene end was trimmed by 8 bases and the J gene end by 3 bases; junction bases not matched to a gene: 16. CDR1 SGDLS and CDR2 YYNGEE come from the germline V gene. There are 16 residues in the CDR3. The CDR3 DNA reads as TGTGCCAGTCCCCTCGTCCATAGCGGGATTTTCTACGAGCAGTACTTC. Translated: CASPLVHSGIFYEQYF.

On this clone: Additional DNA sequences in this sample encode the identical CDR3. The rearrangement links TRBV29-1 to TRBJ2-3; 10 nucleotides match TRBD2. V shed 6 bases, J shed 1 base, and the junction held 10 bases outside the gene matches. This CDR3 is 16 amino acids long. Looked up from germline, CDR1 is SQVTM and CDR2 is ANQGSEA. The chain's CDR3 is CSVAPLSGGGTDTQYF. DNA of the CDR3: TGCAGCGTCGCCCCTCTCAGCGGGGGGGGCACAGATACGCAGTATTTT.

This clone was seen a few times. This chain connects TRBV20-1 to TRBJ2-3; a weak D match, TRBD1 (5 bases). The CDR3 length is 11 residues. CDR1 DFQATT and CDR2 SNEGSKA come from the germline V gene (reference sequence). This CDR3 is CTLQVTDTQYF. CDR3 bases: TGCACACTACAGGTCACAGATACGCAGTATTTT.

This chain joins TRBV11-2 and TRBJ2-7; D ambiguous. Germline loops: CDR1 SGHAT, CDR2 FQNNGV. With 0 bases removed from V and 6 bases from J, the gap between germline ends came to 15 bases. The CDR3 sequence is 15 residues long. The CDR3 bases are TGTGCCAGCAGCTTAGATTGGGCCCATTCCGGCGAGCAGTACTTC. Residues: CASSLDWAHSGEQYF.